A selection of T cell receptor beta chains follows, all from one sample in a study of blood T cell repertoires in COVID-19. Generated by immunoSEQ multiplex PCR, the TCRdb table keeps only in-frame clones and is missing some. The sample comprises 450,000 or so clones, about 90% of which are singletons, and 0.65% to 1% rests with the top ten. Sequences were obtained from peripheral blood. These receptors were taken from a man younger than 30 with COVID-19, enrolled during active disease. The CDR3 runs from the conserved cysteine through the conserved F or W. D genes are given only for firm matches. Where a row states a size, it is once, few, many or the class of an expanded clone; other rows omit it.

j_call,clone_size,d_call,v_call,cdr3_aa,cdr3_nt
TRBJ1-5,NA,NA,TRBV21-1,CASSGQGALSNQPQHF,TGTGCCAGCAGCGGCCAGGGGGCTCTTAGCAATCAGCCCCAGCATTTT
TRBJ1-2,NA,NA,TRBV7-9,CASSSQGVDGYTF,TGTGCCAGCAGCTCACAAGGGGTGGATGGCTACACCTTC
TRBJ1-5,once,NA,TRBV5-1,CASSFTGSNQPQHF,TGCGCCAGCAGCTTTACTGGTAGCAATCAGCCCCAGCATTTT
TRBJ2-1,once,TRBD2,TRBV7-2,CASGTSGSYNEQFF,TGTGCCAGCGGGACTAGCGGCTCCTACAATGAGCAGTTCTTC
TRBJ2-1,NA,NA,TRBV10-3,CAISTRRLGRNEQFF,TGTGCCATCAGCACCCGAAGACTAGGTCGGAATGAGCAGTTCTTC
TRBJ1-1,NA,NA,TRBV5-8,CASSLKGRGTEAFF,TGTGCCAGCAGCTTGAAAGGGCGGGGCACTGAAGCTTTCTTT
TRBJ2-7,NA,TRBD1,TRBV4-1,CASSQDWGTANYEQYF,TGCGCCAGCAGCCAAGATTGGGGGACAGCTAACTACGAGCAGTACTTC
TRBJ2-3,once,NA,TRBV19,CASSIDLWGGGTDTQYF,TGTGCCAGTAGTATAGATCTTTGGGGGGGCGGCACAGATACGCAGTATTTT
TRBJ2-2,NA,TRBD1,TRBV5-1,CASSLLGGPNTGELFF,TGCGCCAGCAGCCTTTTAGGGGGCCCGAACACCGGGGAGCTGTTTTTT
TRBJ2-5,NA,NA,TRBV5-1,CASSLETNQETQYF,TGCGCCAGCAGCTTGGAAACAAACCAAGAGACCCAGTACTTC
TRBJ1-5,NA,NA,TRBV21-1,CASSKGPGTGLCNQPQHF,TGTGCCAGCAGCAAAGGGCCTGGGACAGGTTTGTGCAATCAGCCCCAGCATTTT
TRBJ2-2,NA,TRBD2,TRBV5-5,CATRAGAGTGELFF,TGTGCCACCCGAGCGGGGGCGGGGACCGGGGAGCTGTTTTTT
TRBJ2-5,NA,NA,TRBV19,CASSIGMGAIQETQYF,TGTGCCAGTAGTATCGGGATGGGGGCCATCCAAGAGACCCAGTACTTC
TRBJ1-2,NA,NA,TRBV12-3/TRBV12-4,CASAPARKYGYTF,TGTGCCAGCGCCCCCGCCAGGAAGTATGGCTACACCTTC
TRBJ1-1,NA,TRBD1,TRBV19,CASSRDRGQAEAFF,TGTGCCAGTAGTAGGGACAGGGGGCAAGCTGAAGCTTTCTTT
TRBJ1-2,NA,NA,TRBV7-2,CASSLSRDYGYTF,TGTGCCAGCAGCTTATCCAGGGACTATGGCTACACCTTC
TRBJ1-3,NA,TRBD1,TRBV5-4,CASSWGQGSGNTIYF,TGTGCCAGCAGCTGGGGACAGGGGTCTGGAAACACCATATATTTT
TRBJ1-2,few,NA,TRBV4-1,CASSQGELGALVYTF,TGCGCCAGCAGCCAAGGGGAGTTGGGCGCCCTTGTCTACACCTTC
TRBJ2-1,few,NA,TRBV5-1,CASKGVETYNEQFF,TGCGCCAGCAAGGGGGTGGAAACCTACAATGAGCAGTTCTTC
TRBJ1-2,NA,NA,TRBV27,CASSLGPAFNYGYTF,TGTGCCAGCAGTTTAGGTCCAGCGTTTAACTATGGCTACACCTTC
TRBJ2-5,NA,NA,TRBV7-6,CASSLELGRVGETQYF,TGTGCCAGCAGCTTAGAGTTGGGCAGAGTGGGAGAGACCCAGTACTTC
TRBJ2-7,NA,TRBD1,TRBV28,CASTPPGQGSYEQYF,TGTGCCAGCACCCCACCGGGACAGGGGTCATACGAGCAGTACTTC
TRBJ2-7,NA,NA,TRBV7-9,CASSLYVSPYEQYF,TGTGCCAGCAGCCTCTACGTGTCGCCCTACGAGCAGTACTTC
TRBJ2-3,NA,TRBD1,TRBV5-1,CASSLIGQGPTDTQYF,TGCGCCAGCAGCTTAATCGGACAGGGACCCACAGATACGCAGTATTTT
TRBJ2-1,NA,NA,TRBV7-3,CASSLDSSGYNEQFF,TGTGCCAGCAGCTTAGATTCCTCAGGGTACAATGAGCAGTTCTTC
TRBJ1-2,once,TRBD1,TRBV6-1,CASSEGTGGYGYTF,TGTGCCAGCAGTGAAGGGACAGGCGGTTATGGCTACACCTTC
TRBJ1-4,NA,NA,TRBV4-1,CASSLWGGYEKLFF,TGCGCCAGCAGCCTCTGGGGGGGTTATGAAAAACTGTTTTTT
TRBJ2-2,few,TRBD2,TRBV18,CASAGTSGGNTGELFF,TGTGCCAGCGCCGGGACTAGCGGGGGGAACACCGGGGAGCTGTTTTTT
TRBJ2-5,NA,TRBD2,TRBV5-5,CASSLVSSGGYQETQYF,TGTGCCAGCAGCTTGGTTTCTAGCGGGGGGTACCAAGAGACCCAGTACTTC
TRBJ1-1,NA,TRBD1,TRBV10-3,CAARQGMNTEAFF,TGTGCCGCCCGACAGGGAATGAACACTGAAGCTTTCTTT
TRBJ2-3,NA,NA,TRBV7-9,CASSLAATGDTQYF,TGTGCCAGCAGCTTAGCGGCAACCGGGGATACGCAGTATTTT
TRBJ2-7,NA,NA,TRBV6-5,CASSYSWAQGYEQYF,TGTGCCAGCAGTTACTCGTGGGCCCAAGGCTACGAGCAGTACTTC
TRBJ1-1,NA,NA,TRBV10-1,CASSGKPLTGGTEAFF,TGCGCCAGCAGCGGCAAGCCCCTGACGGGGGGAACTGAAGCTTTCTTT
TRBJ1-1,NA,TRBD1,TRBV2,CASSFQTGSATEAFF,TGTGCCAGCAGCTTCCAGACAGGGTCGGCCACTGAAGCTTTCTTT
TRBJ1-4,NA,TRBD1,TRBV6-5,CASSLDRANEKLFF,TGTGCCAGCAGTCTCGACAGGGCAAATGAAAAACTGTTTTTT
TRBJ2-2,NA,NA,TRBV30,CACKGGTGELFF,TGTGCCTGCAAAGGGGGTACCGGGGAGCTGTTTTTT
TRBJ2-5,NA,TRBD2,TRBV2,CASSLGRAQETQYF,TGTGCCAGCAGTCTGGGGAGGGCCCAAGAGACCCAGTACTTC
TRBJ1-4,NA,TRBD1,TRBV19,CASSSGQVRGEKLFF,TGTGCCAGTAGTTCAGGACAGGTGCGTGGAGAAAAACTGTTTTTT
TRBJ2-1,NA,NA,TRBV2,CASNFANSYNEQFF,TGTGCCAGCAATTTTGCGAACTCCTACAATGAGCAGTTCTTC
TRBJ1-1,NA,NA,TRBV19,CASSPPTRGMNTEAFF,TGTGCCAGTAGTCCCCCGACACGGGGGATGAACACTGAAGCTTTCTTT
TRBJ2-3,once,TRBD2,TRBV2,CASKPGGDTQYF,TGTGCCAGCAAACCGGGGGGTGATACGCAGTATTTT
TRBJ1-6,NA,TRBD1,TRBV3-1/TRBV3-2,CASSPHPTGARGSPLHF,TGTGCCAGCAGCCCGCACCCGACAGGGGCTAGGGGTTCACCCCTCCACTTT
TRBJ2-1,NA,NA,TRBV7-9,CASSFSGRAGDEQFF,TGTGCCAGCAGCTTTAGCGGTCGAGCGGGCGATGAGCAGTTCTTC
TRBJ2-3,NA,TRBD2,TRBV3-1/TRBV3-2,CASSQYGTTTDTQYF,TGTGCCAGCAGCCAGTACGGGACTACCACAGATACGCAGTATTTT
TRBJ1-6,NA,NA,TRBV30,CAWSLGVRSPLHF,TGTGCCTGGAGTTTGGGAGTTCGGTCACCCCTCCACTTT